This T cell receptor beta chain was obtained from a study of a mutant IDH1 vaccine in newly diagnosed glioma. On the study more broadly: Week 35 was assigned to visit V12, and week 47 was assigned to visit V13.

In regard to this clone: The antigen remains unidentified.

TCRdb keeps only in-frame clones here, not all; method: immunoSEQ multiplex PCR. The table has about 85,000 clones, nearly 90% seen once. The time point denotes: week 47, end of study. Doses of 300 ug of mutant IDH1 20-mer peptide were given with topical imiquimod. The CDR3 sequence is 13 residues long. V was clipped by 0 bases and J by 5 bases, with 8 bases between them. CDR1 is SGHRS and CDR2 is YFSETQ in the germline V gene. The rearrangement joins TRBV5-1 to TRBJ1-1; D ambiguous. Specimen: PBMCs, collected from a glioma patient whose treatment included an IDH1 peptide vaccine. This clonotype originated in a woman between 45 and 60 years old with glioma. This chain's CDR3 is CASSLAVGTEAFF. The CDR3 nucleotides are TGCGCCAGCAGCTTGGCCGTAGGGACTGAAGCTTTCTTT.